The clone carrying this T cell receptor (beta chain) has only a few counts. This specimen comes from a study of blood T cell repertoires in COVID-19. Per the original methods: Amplification of reference gene primers provided the estimated nucleated cell counts. Produced via immunoSEQ multiplex PCR; TCRdb's table is partial and in-frame only. V, J and clone size were drawn from that table, and D and trimming were deduced from the DNA. Of about 80,000 clones detected, roughly four fifths appear once; the ten largest clones hold around a fifth. The CDR3 spans 13 residues. Germline values: CDR1 SGHRS, CDR2 YFSETQ. After removal of 1 base from V and 3 bases from J, the junction contained 0 bases not matched to a gene.

The chain combines TRBV5-1 with TRBJ1-1, with TRBD1 matching over 7 bases. The clonotype comes from a human donor in a cohort sampled during active COVID-19. Material: peripheral blood. The CDR3 protein is CASSLQGDTEAFF. CDR3 sequence (DNA): TGCGCCAGCAGCTTGCAGGGGGACACTGAAGCTTTCTTT.